These 27 T cell receptor beta chains were sequenced from one sample in a study of blood T cells in healthy people across ages. A second PCR of about 6 to 12 cycles used a sample-barcoded 5' primer and a J-beta primer mix. TCRdb redid the calling of the 5' RACE reads with MiXCR, one entry per CDR3 protein. The table has hundreds of thousands of distinct CDR3 sequences, roughly 44% seen once. Sequencing was performed on blood. Receptor source: a man aged 55-75 years in good health.

CDR3 sequence: CASSQDLANNEQFF. CDR3 sequence (DNA): TGTGCCAGCAGCCAAGATTTGGCAAACAATGAGCAGTTCTTC. This rearrangement joins TRBV14 to TRBJ2-1; no firm D call. Trimming stripped 0 bases from V and 5 bases from J, with 8 bases between. In germline, CDR1 is SGHDN, CDR2 FVKESK. The CDR3 covers 14 residues.

The sample holds a few counts of this clonotype. CDR3 sequence reads: CSATTSGGQYEQYF. The CDR3 nucleotides read TGCAGTGCCACGACTAGCGGGGGGCAATACGAGCAGTACTTC. This chain uses TRBV20-1 with TRBJ2-7, with 13 bases identical to TRBD2. Germline V gene sequence: CDR1 DFQATT, CDR2 SNEGSKA (reference sequence). V was clipped by 6 bases and J by 4 bases; unmatched bases: 6. The CDR3 totals 14 residues.

This chain links TRBV25-1 with TRBJ2-3; 12 nucleotides line up with TRBD2. The V and J ends lost 4 bases and 6 bases, in that order; junction bases with no gene match: 8. This CDR3 comprises 16 residues. Germline V lookup: CDR1 MGHDK, CDR2 SYGVNS. CDR3 sequence: CASSGASGGAVDTQYF. The CDR3 bases are TGTGCCAGCAGTGGCGCTAGCGGGGGGGCCGTGGATACGCAGTATTTT.

This chain connects TRBV7-6 to TRBJ2-3, with D perhaps TRBD1 or TRBD2 (7 bases each). The CDR3 sequence is 15 residues long. Germline CDR1 and CDR2: SGHVS and FNYEAQ. Trimming took off 7 bases at V and 5 bases at J, with 19 bases between the two ends. CDR3 in DNA: TGTGCCAGCAACCCACGCAGGGGGGGCATAGATACGCAGTATTTT. Its translation: CASNPRRGGIDTQYF.

The J gene is TRBJ2-1, the V gene TRBV18; TRBD1 aligns across 8 bases. The length of the CDR3 is 14 residues. J lost 6 bases, V lost 6 bases, and 7 bases had no gene match. Germline V CDR1 and CDR2: KGHSH, LQKENI. As DNA, the CDR3 is TGTGCCAGCTCCCGACTCGACAGGGGCAATGAGCAGTTCTTC. Translating gives CASSRLDRGNEQFF. Looking up the rest from reference TRBV18 and TRBJ2-1 gives the full variable domain: NAGVMQNPRHLVRRRGQEARLRCSPMKGHSHVYWYRQLPEEGLKFMVYLQKENIIDESGMPKERFSAEFPKEGPSILRIQQVVRGDSAAYFCASSRLDRGNEQFFGPGTRLTVL.

This clonotype was recorded once. The V call is TRBV18, the J call TRBJ2-1; 9 nucleotides align to TRBD1. V was pared by 6 bases and J by 4 bases, with 13 bases of the junction left unmatched. Germline V gene sequence: CDR1 KGHSH, CDR2 LQKENI. The CDR3 consists of 17 residues. The CDR3 protein is CASSDRPGTGNYNEQFF. The CDR3 DNA reads TGTGCCAGCTCGGACCGCCCCGGGACAGGGAATTACAATGAGCAGTTCTTC.

The J gene is TRBJ2-3, the V gene TRBV7-2; D remains unclear. The CDR3 totals 15 residues. Germline CDR1 and CDR2: SGHTA and FQGNSA. Trimming cost V 6 bases and J 5 bases, with 18 bases left between them. Written as DNA, the CDR3 is TGTGCCAGCAGACCACCGCCGTATCAGCAAGATACGCAGTATTTT. Amino acid sequence: CASRPPPYQQDTQYF.

The chain recombines TRBV5-1 with TRBJ2-2; D might be TRBD1 or TRBD2, each matching 5 bases. Per germline, CDR1 SGHRS and CDR2 YFSETQ. Trimming stripped 4 bases from V and 1 base from J, with 8 bases between. The length of the CDR3 is 14 residues. This chain's CDR3 is CASSRDVNTGELFF. The DNA of the CDR3 is TGCGCCAGCAGCAGGGACGTGAACACCGGGGAGCTGTTTTTT.

The chain couples TRBV27 to TRBJ2-5; 10 bases agree with TRBD2. The J segment lost 11 bases and the V segment lost 5 bases, leaving 17 bases of the junction unmatched. The CDR3 contains 16 residues. The V gene's germline CDR1 is MNHEY and CDR2 SMNVEV (reference sequence). The CDR3 coding sequence is TGTGCCAGCAGTCCCCTAGCGGGGGCTTACTCGGGGGAGCAGTACTTC. This sequence encodes CASSPLAGAYSGEQYF.

This clonotype was observed a few times. The V gene is TRBV11-1, the J gene TRBJ2-4; tentative D call: TRBD1 (6 bases). The assigned J gene may be wrong: the sequence end matches TRBJ2-7 better. Germline loops: CDR1 SGHAT, CDR2 FQDESV (reference sequence). CDR3 length: 14 amino acids. CDR3 DNA: TGTGCCAGCAGCTTAGATACAGGGTCCTACGAGCAGTACTTC. Its translation: CASSLDTGSYEQYF.

This clonotype turned up a few times. The chain joins TRBV12-3 or TRBV12-4 to TRBJ2-7; TRBD2 matches at 15 bases. The J segment lost 2 bases and the V segment lost 3 bases, leaving 8 bases of the junction unmatched. The CDR3 spans 18 residues. CDR3 bases: TGTGCCAGCAGTTTTCGGAGGACTAGCGGGGGGGTCCCCTACGAGCAGTACTTC. Translation gives CASSFRRTSGGVPYEQYF.

V gene TRBV7-9 combines with J gene TRBJ2-3, with D possibly matching TRBD1 (5 bases). Trimming removed 5 bases from V and 3 bases from J, with 15 bases in between. Germline V gene lookup returns CDR1 SEHNR and CDR2 FQNEAQ (reference sequence). The CDR3 is 15 amino acids. In DNA, the CDR3 is TGTGCCAGCAGCACTACAGGATTCGGTACAGATACGCAGTATTTT. Amino acids: CASSTTGFGTDTQYF.

This clonotype was observed a few times. V is TRBV5-1 and J is TRBJ2-1, with D perhaps matching TRBD1 (6 bases). V was trimmed by 4 bases and J by 5 bases, leaving 13 bases between them. The CDR3 consists of 14 residues. Germline-derived CDR1 and CDR2 are SGHRS and YFSETQ. CDR3 nucleotides: TGCGCCAGCAGCATTACAGGGTGGAACAATGAGCAGTTCTTC. It codes for CASSITGWNNEQFF.

This clonotype was counted a few times. CDR3 protein: CSARELGLNTEAFF. The CDR3 DNA reads as TGCAGTGCTAGAGAACTGGGCCTGAACACTGAAGCTTTCTTT. V and J are TRBV20-1 and TRBJ1-1; D gene unclear. The CDR3 has 14 residues. The ends were cut back, 0 bases at V and 0 bases at J, with 8 bases in the middle. CDR1 and CDR2 from the germline V gene are DFQATT and SNEGSKA (reference sequence).

Only a few counts were recorded for this clonotype. The rearrangement joins TRBV7-9 to TRBJ2-5; 10 nucleotides align to TRBD2. The end of the DNA fits TRBJ2-7 better, so the J call may be wrong. Looked up from germline, CDR1 is SEHNR and CDR2 is FQNEAQ (reference sequence). The CDR3 contains 15 residues. The CDR3 loop is CASSSTSGTAYEQYF. CDR3 in DNA: TGTGCCAGCAGCTCCACTAGCGGGACGGCGTACGAGCAGTACTTC.

This chain links TRBV6-1 with TRBJ2-1; 10 bases agree with TRBD1. Looked up from germline, CDR1 is MNHNS and CDR2 is SASEGT. The ends lost 3 bases at V and 4 bases at J; junction bases unmatched: 0. The length of the CDR3 is 14 residues. The CDR3 is CASSEDRGYNEQFF. CDR3 nucleotides: TGTGCCAGCAGTGAGGACAGGGGGTACAATGAGCAGTTCTTC.

As to this clonotype: With a much larger clone just one base away, this may be a read error. The V gene is TRBV4-3, the J gene TRBJ2-7; 7 positions agree with TRBD1. J lost 2 bases, V lost 1 base, and 8 bases had no gene match. This CDR3 region has 16 residues. The V gene's germline CDR1 is LGHNA and CDR2 YSLEER. The CDR3 sequence is CASSQGERGPTYEQYF. The DNA for the CDR3 is TGCGCCAGCAGCCAAGGGGAGAGGGGGCCGACCTACGAGCAGTACTTC.

The genes are TRBV5-6 and TRBJ1-5; possibly TRBD1 for D (5 bases). The V and J ends lost 0 bases and 0 bases respectively, with 10 bases between them. The V gene's germline CDR1 is SGHDT and CDR2 YYEEEE. The CDR3 runs 16 residues. CDR3 residues: CASSLGGRASNQPQHF. CDR3 nucleotides: TGTGCCAGCAGCTTGGGGGGACGGGCTAGCAATCAGCCCCAGCATTTT.

The chain links TRBV5-1 to TRBJ2-3, with D tentatively TRBD2 (6 bases). Germline V lookup: CDR1 SGHRS, CDR2 YFSETQ. Trimming shortened V by 3 bases and J by 4 bases, and 21 bases separated the two germline ends. The CDR3 extends over 17 amino acids. CDR3 bases: TGCGCCAGCAGCTCCTTTGGGGCGGGGCAAGCCCCAGATACGCAGTATTTT. Translating gives CASSSFGAGQAPDTQYF.

The chain's CDR3 is CASSQDGGRAGEQFF. The CDR3 DNA reads as TGCGCCAGCAGCCAAGATGGAGGGCGAGCGGGCGAGCAGTTCTTC. The chain employs TRBV4-3 and TRBJ2-1; the D gene is possibly TRBD2 (6 bases). Trimming took 0 bases from V and 10 from J, leaving 16 bases between them. Germline CDR1 reads LGHNA; CDR2 reads YSLEER. The CDR3 has 15 amino acids.

This chain connects TRBV6-5 to TRBJ2-5, with 8 bases matching TRBD2. After removal of 4 bases from V and 3 bases from J, the junction contained 13 bases not matched to a gene. Looked up from germline, CDR1 is MNHEY and CDR2 is SVGAGI. The CDR3 is made up of 17 amino acids. Here the CDR3 DNA reads TGTGCCAGCAGTTCAGGTCCGCTAGCGGGCGGAAAAGAGACCCAGTACTTC. Amino acids: CASSSGPLAGGKETQYF.

This clonotype was counted a few times. The chain employs TRBV7-2 and TRBJ2-5; 9 bases are shared with TRBD2. From germline, CDR1 is SGHTA and CDR2 FQGNSA. The CDR3 consists of 16 residues. The V and J ends lost 0 bases and 2 bases, in that order; junction bases with no gene match: 4. CDR3 coding DNA: TGTGCCAGCAGCTTAGCGTTTAGCGGGAGTCAAGAGACCCAGTACTTC. Amino acids: CASSLAFSGSQETQYF.

The chain employs TRBV6-2 or TRBV6-3 and TRBJ2-7, with D maybe TRBD1 (5 bases). CDR1 and CDR2 (germline): MNHEY, SVGEGT. Trimming took off 4 bases at V and 5 bases at J, with 12 bases between the two ends. This CDR3 is 13 amino acids long. Here the CDR3 reads CASSWTPSHEQYF. CDR3 in DNA: TGTGCCAGCAGTTGGACACCCAGCCACGAGCAGTACTTC.

This clonotype was detected a few times. A read error may explain this, as a much larger clone is one base away. The CDR3 spells CSVLSTGTDSKQPQHF. As DNA, the CDR3 is TGCAGCGTTTTAAGTACCGGGACAGATAGCAAGCAGCCCCAGCATTTT. The chain employs TRBV29-1 and TRBJ1-5; the match to TRBD1 covers 7 bases. Germline CDR1 reads SQVTM; CDR2 reads ANQGSEA. This CDR3 has 16 amino acids.

The V call is TRBV28, the J call TRBJ1-2; no reliable D call. The CDR3 totals 10 residues. The germline V gene encodes CDR1 MDHEN and CDR2 SYDVKM. V was shortened by 8 bases and J by 8 bases, with 9 bases between the two germline ends. This chain's CDR3 is CASHRNGYTF. The CDR3 bases are TGTGCCAGCCACCGCAACGGCTACACCTTC.

The chain links TRBV30 to TRBJ1-6; 7 nucleotides align to TRBD1. V was pared by 8 bases and J by 10 bases, with 8 bases of the junction left unmatched. This CDR3 spans 12 amino acids. CDR1 and CDR2 from the germline V gene are GTSNPN and SVGIG (reference sequence). Here the CDR3 DNA reads TGTGCCGGGGACAGTATTACATCACCCCTCCACTTT. Amino acids: CAGDSITSPLHF.

V gene TRBV5-1 combines with J gene TRBJ2-3; D gene unclear. The CDR3 sequence is 15 residues long. V was pared by 0 bases and J by 0 bases, with 8 bases between. The germline CDR1 and CDR2 sequences are SGHRS and YFSETQ. The CDR3 region is CASSLVASSTDTQYF. The DNA for the CDR3 is TGCGCCAGCAGCTTGGTGGCATCTAGCACAGATACGCAGTATTTT.